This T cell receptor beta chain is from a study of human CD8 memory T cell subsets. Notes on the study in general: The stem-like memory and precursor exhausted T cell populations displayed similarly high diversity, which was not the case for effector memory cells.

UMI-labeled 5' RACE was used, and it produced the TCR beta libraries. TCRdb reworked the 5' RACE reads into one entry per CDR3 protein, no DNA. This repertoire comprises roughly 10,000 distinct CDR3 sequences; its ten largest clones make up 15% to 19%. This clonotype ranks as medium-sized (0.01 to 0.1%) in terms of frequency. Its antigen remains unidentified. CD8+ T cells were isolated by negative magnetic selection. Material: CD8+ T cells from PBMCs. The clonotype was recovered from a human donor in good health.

CDR3 in amino acids: CASSPGTFEQYF. The V call is TRBV7-9, the J call TRBJ2-7; with no DNA, the TCRdb D assignment of TRBD1 cannot be verified. This CDR3 is 12 amino acids long. Germline V lookup: CDR1 SEHNR, CDR2 FQNEAQ (reference sequence).